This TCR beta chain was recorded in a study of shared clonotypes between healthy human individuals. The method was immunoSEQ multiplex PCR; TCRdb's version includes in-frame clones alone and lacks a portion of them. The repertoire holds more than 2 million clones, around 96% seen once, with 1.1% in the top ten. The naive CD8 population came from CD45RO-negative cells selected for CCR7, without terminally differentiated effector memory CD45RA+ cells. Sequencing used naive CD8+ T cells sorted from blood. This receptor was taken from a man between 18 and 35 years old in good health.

In DNA, the CDR3 is TGTGCCAGCAGCCCTCCAGGGACTAGCGGGGGGGCCGGCGAGCAGTACTTC. It specifies CASSPPGTSGGAGEQYF. V and J are TRBV9 and TRBJ2-7; 16 bases are shared with TRBD2. Per germline, CDR1 SGDLS and CDR2 YYNGEE. The CDR3 spans 17 residues. V lost 4 bases and J lost 6; bases outside the gene matches: 10.